This TCR beta chain was sequenced for a study of blood T cell repertoires in COVID-19. Background on the study: The origin of the acute and convalescent COVID-19 samples was the United States, Italy and Spain. T cells, B-cell-depleted T cells, or PBMCs supplied cDNA or gDNA.

Authors' processing steps: How many nucleated cells were present was estimated from reference gene primer amplification. Sequencing used immunoSEQ multiplex PCR; TCRdb keeps in-frame clones, though not all of them. V and J calls and clone size come straight from that table; D and trimming were deduced from the DNA. There are 300,000 to 450,000 clones in the sample; 70% to 90% occur only once, and roughly a tenth lies in the top ten. Followed over time, Seattle patients had been enrolled while infection was active. The sample holds a few counts of this clone. Germline loops: CDR1 ENHRY, CDR2 SYGVKD. V was shortened by 7 bases and J by 4 bases, with 13 bases between the two germline ends. CDR3 length: 13 residues.

Material: peripheral blood. The chain has TRBV10-3 and TRBJ1-2, with D maybe TRBD1 (5 bases). This sequence was found in a young woman with COVID-19, enrolled during active disease. This CDR3 is CAITDSTGYGYTF. CDR3 DNA sequence: TGTGCCATCACTGACAGTACGGGCTATGGCTACACCTTC.